These 4 T cell receptor beta chains came from one sample sequenced in a study of cytomegalovirus exposure and HLA in healthy donors. Primers for the PCR totalled 60 Vbeta and 13 Jbeta. TCRdb's copy holds only in-frame clones and misses some; the assay was immunoSEQ multiplex PCR. This sample has 110,000 to 150,000 clones; around 10% occur once, and the top ten carry 1.5% to 2%. Sequenced input: PBMCs. The receptors were sampled from a male donor in good health and CMV-seronegative.

The chain joins TRBV5-6 to TRBJ2-1, with 14 positions matching TRBD2. This CDR3 is 15 amino acids long. After removal of 4 bases from V and 9 bases from J, the junction contained 6 bases not matched to a gene. Germline CDR1 SGHDT, CDR2 YYEEEE. The DNA for the CDR3 is TGTGCCAGCAGCCGAGGGACTAGCGGGAGAGCTGAGCAGTTCTTC. It translates to CASSRGTSGRAEQFF.

The chain has TRBV28 and TRBJ2-4; D is possibly TRBD2 (5 bases). The length of the CDR3 is 14 residues. Germline V gene lookup returns CDR1 MDHEN and CDR2 SYDVKM. The ends were cut back, 5 bases at V and 3 bases at J, with 11 bases in the middle. The CDR3 nucleotides are TGTGCCAGCAGTAGGACTGTCCTCAAAAACATTCAGTACTTC. It codes for CASSRTVLKNIQYF.

The chain uses TRBV5-6 and TRBJ2-7, with D possibly being TRBD1 (6 bases). Looked up from germline, CDR1 is SGHDT and CDR2 is YYEEEE. The CDR3 length is 16 residues. V lost 1 base and J lost 1, with 15 bases in between. CDR3 DNA: TGTGCCAGCAGCTTGAAAGGAGAACAGGGTTCCTACGAGCAGTACTTC. It specifies CASSLKGEQGSYEQYF.

The V and J genes are TRBV28 and TRBJ1-4; 8 nucleotides line up with TRBD1. CDR3 length: 16 amino acids. Trimming at V came to 5 bases and at J to 5 bases, leaving 10 bases not matched to a gene. Germline V gene data show CDR1 as MDHEN and CDR2 as SYDVKM. CDR3 region: CASSPGQALHNEKLFF. The CDR3 nucleotides read TGTGCCAGCAGTCCGGGACAGGCCCTCCACAATGAAAAACTGTTTTTT. The complete variable domain, with remaining parts taken from reference TRBV28 and TRBJ1-4, reads DVKVTQSSRYLVKRTGEKVFLECVQDMDHENMFWYRQDPGLGLRLIYFSYDVKMKEKGDIPEGYSVSREKKERFSLILESASTNQTSMYLCASSPGQALHNEKLFFGSGTQLSVL.